The 14 T cell receptor beta chains below all came from one sample that was sequenced in a study of blood T cell repertoires in COVID-19. Data came from immunoSEQ multiplex PCR; TCRdb stores just in-frame clones and leaves some out. The data contain some 220,000 clones, more than 80% of them singletons. Sequenced sample: peripheral blood. The origin of the receptors is a human donor in a cohort sampled during active COVID-19.

The chain links TRBV19 to TRBJ1-5; D is perhaps TRBD1 (6 bases). The CDR3 totals 14 residues. The germline V and J ends were trimmed by 5 bases and 3 bases, with 11 bases remaining between them. CDR1 and CDR2 (germline): LNHDA, SQIVND (reference sequence). CDR3 residues: CASSLTGPNQPQHF. CDR3 bases: TGTGCCAGTAGTCTAACAGGGCCCAATCAGCCCCAGCATTTT.

This clone was observed a single time. This chain uses TRBV27 with TRBJ2-7; tentatively, D is TRBD1 (6 bases). Germline CDR1 MNHEY, CDR2 SMNVEV (reference sequence). The CDR3 has 19 amino acids. V lost 5 bases and J lost 5, with 31 bases in between. The CDR3: CASSPLGTWGRDTTDEQYF. The CDR3 coding sequence is TGTGCCAGCAGTCCATTGGGAACGTGGGGCCGGGACACCACCGACGAGCAGTACTTC.

The J gene is TRBJ2-7, the V gene TRBV11-2; TRBD1 matches 9 bases. The germline V gene encodes CDR1 SGHAT and CDR2 FQNNGV. The J segment lost 3 bases and the V segment lost 1 base, leaving 4 bases of the junction unmatched. The CDR3 loop spans 15 amino acids. CDR3 loop: CASSLGQGGYYEQYF. The CDR3 bases are TGTGCCAGCAGCTTAGGACAGGGGGGGTACTACGAGCAGTACTTC. Complete variable domain (other parts from reference TRBV11-2 and TRBJ2-7): EAGVAQSPRYKIIEKRQSVAFWCNPISGHATLYWYQQILGQGPKLLIQFQNNGVVDDSQLPKDRFSAERLKGVDSTLKIQPAKLEDSAVYLCASSLGQGGYYEQYFGPGTRLTVT.

The chain links TRBV4-1 to TRBJ1-4, with 10 bases matching TRBD1. The CDR3 extends over 16 amino acids. Germline V gene sequence: CDR1 MGHRA, CDR2 YSYEKL. J lost 7 bases, V lost 2 bases, and 7 bases had no gene match. CDR3 amino acids: CASSQPGRTGGEKLFF. In DNA form, the CDR3 reads TGCGCCAGCAGCCAACCTGGGAGGACAGGGGGTGAAAAACTGTTTTTT.

V is TRBV28 and J is TRBJ1-1, with TRBD1 as a possible D gene (5 bases). Germline loops: CDR1 MDHEN, CDR2 SYDVKM. Trimming removed 3 bases at V and 4 bases at J, with 9 bases between. The CDR3 sequence is 13 residues long. CDR3 loop: CASSFWGGTEAFF. The CDR3 DNA reads TGTGCCAGCAGTTTTTGGGGGGGCACTGAAGCTTTCTTT. Together with reference TRBV28 and TRBJ1-1, the CDR3 gives the full variable domain: DVKVTQSSRYLVKRTGEKVFLECVQDMDHENMFWYRQDPGLGLRLIYFSYDVKMKEKGDIPEGYSVSREKKERFSLILESASTNQTSMYLCASSFWGGTEAFFGQGTRLTVV.

The rearrangement links TRBV7-9 to TRBJ2-1; maybe TRBD1 (5 bases). The length of the CDR3 is 15 residues. V lost 2 bases and J 3 bases, leaving 11 bases between the germline ends. Germline V lookup: CDR1 SEHNR, CDR2 FQNEAQ (reference sequence). The CDR3 DNA reads as TGTGCCAGCAGCTTACAGGGAATGGACTACAATGAGCAGTTCTTC. Translating it yields CASSLQGMDYNEQFF.

The CDR3, as DNA: TGTGCCAGCAGCTTGACAGGGAGAACTGAAGCTTTCTTT. Amino acid sequence: CASSLTGRTEAFF. The rearrangement links TRBV7-3 to TRBJ1-1; 7 nucleotides agree with TRBD1. This CDR3 spans 13 amino acids. The J segment lost 5 bases and the V segment lost 3 bases, leaving 3 bases of the junction unmatched. Germline V gene sequence: CDR1 SGHTA, CDR2 FQGTGA.

This chain connects TRBV28 to TRBJ1-5; the D gene is possibly TRBD1 (5 bases). V gave up 3 bases and J gave up 7 bases, with 7 bases separating them. This CDR3 has 12 amino acids. Germline CDR1 and CDR2: MDHEN and SYDVKM. CDR3: CASSLGGQPQHF. CDR3 DNA sequence: TGTGCCAGCAGTTTGGGGGGGCAGCCCCAGCATTTT.

The chain joins TRBV30 to TRBJ1-1; D may be TRBD1 (6 bases). The germline CDR1 and CDR2 sequences are GTSNPN and SVGIG (reference sequence). The CDR3 contains 13 residues. Deletions cut 0 bases from V and 8 bases from J, with 13 bases between. In DNA form, the CDR3 reads TGTGCCTGGAGTGTAAAATCCGGGACAGAAGCTTTCTTT. The encoded protein is CAWSVKSGTEAFF. The full variable domain, completed using reference TRBV30 and TRBJ1-1, is SQTIHQWPATLVQPVGSPLSLECTVEGTSNPNLYWYRQAAGRGLQLLFYSVGIGQISSEVPQNLSASRPQDRQFILSSKKLLLSDSGFYLCAWSVKSGTEAFFGQGTRLTVV.

The chain carries TRBV6-1 and TRBJ2-7; D uncertain. The CDR3 runs to 13 residues. Trimming removed 3 bases at V and 5 bases at J, with 11 bases between. CDR1 is MNHNS and CDR2 is SASEGT in the germline V gene. The CDR3 region has the DNA TGTGCCAGCAGTGAGCCCAGGCTCGACGAGCAGTACTTC. Its protein product is CASSEPRLDEQYF.

CDR3 residues: CASSLAGGPLETQYF. As DNA, the CDR3 is TGTGCCAGCAGCTTAGCGGGAGGGCCATTAGAGACCCAGTACTTC. The chain combines TRBV7-2 with TRBJ2-5; TRBD2 matches 7 bases. There are 15 residues in the CDR3. CDR1 and CDR2 from the germline V gene are SGHTA and FQGNSA. The junction had 5 bases not matched to a gene; V was cut back by 0 bases and J by 4 bases.

V usage is TRBV27 and J usage is TRBJ2-7; D not resolved. The CDR3 runs 14 residues. The germline V gene has CDR1 MNHEY and CDR2 SMNVEV (reference sequence). V lost 2 bases and J 4 bases, leaving 12 bases between the germline ends. CDR3 residues: CASSLAASEYEQYF. The CDR3 nucleotides are TGTGCCAGCAGTTTAGCGGCCAGTGAGTACGAGCAGTACTTC.

The V and J genes are TRBV5-1 and TRBJ2-2; the match to TRBD2 covers 11 bases. Losses at the gene ends were 1 base for V and 7 bases for J; bases not matched to a gene: 3. CDR1 and CDR2 (germline): SGHRS, YFSETQ. The length of the CDR3 is 15 residues. In DNA, the CDR3 is TGCGCCAGCAGCTTGACTAGCGGGAGTAACGGGGAGCTGTTTTTT. It encodes CASSLTSGSNGELFF. Full variable domain (missing parts from reference TRBV5-1 and TRBJ2-2): KAGVTQTPRYLIKTRGQQVTLSCSPISGHRSVSWYQQTPGQGLQFLFEYFSETQRNKGNFPGRFSGRQFSNSRSEMNVSTLELGDSALYLCASSLTSGSNGELFFGEGSRLTVL.

The chain employs TRBV29-1 and TRBJ2-3, with a possible D match to TRBD2 (6 bases). This CDR3 spans 14 amino acids. Trimming pared 5 bases from V and 2 bases from J, leaving 14 bases between. The germline CDR1 and CDR2 sequences are SQVTM and ANQGSEA. CDR3 sequence: CSVSDGSPTDTQYF. The CDR3 DNA reads as TGCAGCGTTAGTGACGGGAGTCCCACAGATACGCAGTATTTT.